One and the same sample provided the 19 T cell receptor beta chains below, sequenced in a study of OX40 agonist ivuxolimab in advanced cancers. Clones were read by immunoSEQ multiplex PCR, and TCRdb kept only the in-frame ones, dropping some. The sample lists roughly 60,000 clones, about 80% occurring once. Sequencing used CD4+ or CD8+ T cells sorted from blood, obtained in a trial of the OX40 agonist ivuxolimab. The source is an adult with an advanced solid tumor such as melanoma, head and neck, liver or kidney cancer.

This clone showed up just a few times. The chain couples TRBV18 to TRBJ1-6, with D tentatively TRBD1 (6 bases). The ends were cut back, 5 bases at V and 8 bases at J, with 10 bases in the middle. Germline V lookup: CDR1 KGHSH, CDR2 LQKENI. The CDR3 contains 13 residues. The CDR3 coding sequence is TGTGCCAGCTCAGGAAACAGGGATTCACCCCTCCACTTT. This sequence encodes CASSGNRDSPLHF. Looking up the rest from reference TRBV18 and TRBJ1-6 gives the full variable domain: NAGVMQNPRHLVRRRGQEARLRCSPMKGHSHVYWYRQLPEEGLKFMVYLQKENIIDESGMPKERFSAEFPKEGPSILRIQQVVRGDSAAYFCASSGNRDSPLHFGNGTRLTVT.

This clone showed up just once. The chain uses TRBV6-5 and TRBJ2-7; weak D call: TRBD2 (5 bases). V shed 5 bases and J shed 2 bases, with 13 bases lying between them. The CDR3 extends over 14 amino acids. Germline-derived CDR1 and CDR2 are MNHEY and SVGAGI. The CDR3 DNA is TGTGCCAGCAGTGCCACCTTCGGGGCCTACGAGCAGTACTTC. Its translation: CASSATFGAYEQYF.

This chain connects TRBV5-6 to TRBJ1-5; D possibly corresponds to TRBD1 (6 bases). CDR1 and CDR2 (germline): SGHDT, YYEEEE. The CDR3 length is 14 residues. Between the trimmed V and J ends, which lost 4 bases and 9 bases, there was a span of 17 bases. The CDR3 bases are TGTGCCAGCAGCCAACTGAGGGGGGCCTTGCCCCAGCATTTT. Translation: CASSQLRGALPQHF.

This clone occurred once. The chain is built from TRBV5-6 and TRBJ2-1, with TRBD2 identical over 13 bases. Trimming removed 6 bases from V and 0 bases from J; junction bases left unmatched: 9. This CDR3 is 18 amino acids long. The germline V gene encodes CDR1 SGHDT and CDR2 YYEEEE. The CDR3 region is CASTLLAGGLSSYNEQFF. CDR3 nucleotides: TGTGCCAGCACTTTACTAGCGGGAGGGTTAAGCTCCTACAATGAGCAGTTCTTC.

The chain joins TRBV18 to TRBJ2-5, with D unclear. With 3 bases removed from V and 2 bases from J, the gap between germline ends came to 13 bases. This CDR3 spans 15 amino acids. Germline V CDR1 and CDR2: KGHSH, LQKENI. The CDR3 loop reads CASSPDVGQQETQYF. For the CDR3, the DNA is TGTGCCAGCTCACCGGACGTGGGTCAACAAGAGACCCAGTACTTC.

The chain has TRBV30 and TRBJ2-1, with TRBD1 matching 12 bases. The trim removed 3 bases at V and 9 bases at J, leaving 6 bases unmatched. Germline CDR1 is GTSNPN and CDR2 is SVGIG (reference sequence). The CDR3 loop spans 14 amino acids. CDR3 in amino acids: CAWRARDRGLEQFF. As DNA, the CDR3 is TGTGCCTGGAGGGCCCGGGACAGGGGGCTTGAGCAGTTCTTC. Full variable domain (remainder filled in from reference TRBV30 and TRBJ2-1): SQTIHQWPATLVQPVGSPLSLECTVEGTSNPNLYWYRQAAGRGLQLLFYSVGIGQISSEVPQNLSASRPQDRQFILSSKKLLLSDSGFYLCAWRARDRGLEQFFGPGTRLTVL.

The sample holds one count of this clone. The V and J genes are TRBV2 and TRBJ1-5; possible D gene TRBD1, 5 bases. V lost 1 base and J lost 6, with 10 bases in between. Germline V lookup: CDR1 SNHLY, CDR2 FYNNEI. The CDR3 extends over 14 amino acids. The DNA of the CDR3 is TGTGCCAGCAGTGAAGGGGAGAGGGGTCAGCCCCAGCATTTT. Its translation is CASSEGERGQPQHF.

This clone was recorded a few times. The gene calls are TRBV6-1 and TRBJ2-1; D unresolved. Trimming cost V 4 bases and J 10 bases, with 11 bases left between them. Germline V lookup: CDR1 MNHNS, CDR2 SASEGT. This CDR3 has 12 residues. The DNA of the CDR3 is TGTGCCAGCAGTGTGTGGGGATTCGAGCAGTTCTTC. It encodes CASSVWGFEQFF.

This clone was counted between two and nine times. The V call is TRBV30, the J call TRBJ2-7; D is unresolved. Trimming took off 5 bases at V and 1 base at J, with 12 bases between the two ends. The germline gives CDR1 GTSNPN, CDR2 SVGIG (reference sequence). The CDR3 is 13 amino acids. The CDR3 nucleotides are TGTGCCTGGGAACTCGACGGGTCCTACGAGCAGTACTTC. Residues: CAWELDGSYEQYF.

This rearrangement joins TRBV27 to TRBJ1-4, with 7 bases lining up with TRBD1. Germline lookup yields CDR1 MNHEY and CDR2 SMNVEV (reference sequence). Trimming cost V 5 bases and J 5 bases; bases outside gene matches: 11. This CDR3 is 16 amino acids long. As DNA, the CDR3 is TGTGCCAGCAGTCTAAAAGGGACAGTAAAAAATGAAAAACTGTTTTTT. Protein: CASSLKGTVKNEKLFF.

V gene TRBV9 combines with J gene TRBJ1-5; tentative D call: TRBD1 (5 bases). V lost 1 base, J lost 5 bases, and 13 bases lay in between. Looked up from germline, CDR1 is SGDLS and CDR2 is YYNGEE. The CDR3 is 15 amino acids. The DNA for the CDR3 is TGTGCCAGCAGCGTAACGGGGGAGTTTTATCAGCCCCAGCATTTT. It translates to CASSVTGEFYQPQHF. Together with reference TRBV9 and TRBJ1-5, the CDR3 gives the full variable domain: DSGVTQTPKHLITATGQRVTLRCSPRSGDLSVYWYQQSLDQGLQFLIQYYNGEERAKGNILERFSAQQFPDLHSELNLSSLELGDSALYFCASSVTGEFYQPQHFGDGTRLSIL.

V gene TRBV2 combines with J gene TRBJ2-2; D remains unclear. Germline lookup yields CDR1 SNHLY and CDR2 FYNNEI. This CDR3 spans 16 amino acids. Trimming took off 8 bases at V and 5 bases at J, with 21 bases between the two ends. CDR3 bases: TGTGCCAGCCGTCAACTCAAGAACCTCGGGACCGGGGAGCTGTTTTTT. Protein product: CASRQLKNLGTGELFF.

CDR3 loop: CASSLVRGSGELFF. CDR3 DNA sequence: TGTGCCAGCAGCTTAGTCAGAGGATCCGGGGAGCTGTTTTTT. The rearrangement uses TRBV11-3 and TRBJ2-2; D not certain. CDR3 length: 14 residues. Germline V lookup: CDR1 SGHNT, CDR2 YENEEA. The germline V and J ends were trimmed by 1 base and 6 bases, with 9 bases remaining between them.

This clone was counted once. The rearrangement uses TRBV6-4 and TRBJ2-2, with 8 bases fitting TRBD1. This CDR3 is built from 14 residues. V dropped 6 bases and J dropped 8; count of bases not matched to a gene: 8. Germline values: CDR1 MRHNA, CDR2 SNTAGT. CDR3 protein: CASRPQGAEGELFF. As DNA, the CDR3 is TGTGCCAGCAGACCCCAGGGGGCAGAAGGGGAGCTGTTTTTT.

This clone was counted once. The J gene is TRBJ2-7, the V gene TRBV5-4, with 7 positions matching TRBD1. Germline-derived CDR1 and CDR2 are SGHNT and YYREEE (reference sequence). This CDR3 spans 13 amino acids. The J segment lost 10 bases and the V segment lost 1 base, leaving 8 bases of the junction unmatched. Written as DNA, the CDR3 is TGTGCCAGCAGCTTGCGGGGCCGACAGGGACAGTACTTC. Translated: CASSLRGRQGQYF.

CDR3 residues: CASSLTGRSGTQYF. Written as DNA, the CDR3 is TGTGCCAGCAGCTTGACAGGTCGTTCGGGGACCCAGTACTTC. The chain has TRBV11-2 and TRBJ2-5; D perhaps matches TRBD1 (6 bases). The V and J ends lost 3 bases and 7 bases respectively, with 15 bases between them. Per germline, CDR1 SGHAT and CDR2 FQNNGV. The CDR3 runs 14 residues.

The CDR3 sequence: CASTVMDTQYF. The CDR3, as DNA: TGTGCCAGCACGGTTATGGATACGCAGTATTTT. The rearrangement links TRBV2 to TRBJ2-3; D gene unclear. Between the trimmed V and J ends, which lost 7 bases and 6 bases, there was a span of 8 bases. CDR3 length: 11 residues. Germline V gene data show CDR1 as SNHLY and CDR2 as FYNNEI.

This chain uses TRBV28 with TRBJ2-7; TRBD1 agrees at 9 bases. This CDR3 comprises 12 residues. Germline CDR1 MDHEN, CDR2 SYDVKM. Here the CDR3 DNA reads TGTGTCACCGGGACAGGGTTCTACGAGCAGTACTTC. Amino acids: CVTGTGFYEQYF.

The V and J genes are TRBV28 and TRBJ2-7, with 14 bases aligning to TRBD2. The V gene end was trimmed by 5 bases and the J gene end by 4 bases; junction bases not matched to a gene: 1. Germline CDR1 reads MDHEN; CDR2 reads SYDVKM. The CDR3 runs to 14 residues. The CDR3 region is CASSRLAGGYEQYF. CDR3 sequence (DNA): TGTGCCAGCAGTCGACTAGCGGGAGGGTACGAGCAGTACTTC.